A single sample gave rise to the 6 T cell receptor beta chains below, sequenced in a study of cytomegalovirus exposure and HLA in healthy donors. The PCR used 60 Vbeta and 13 Jbeta primers. The protocol was immunoSEQ multiplex PCR, while the TCRdb copy is restricted to in-frame clones and leaves out a portion. Of 95,000 to 130,000 clones listed, approximately 80% are singletons. Sequencing was done on a sample of PBMCs. The receptors stem from a woman in her 30s in good health and CMV-seronegative.

This chain connects TRBV7-9 to TRBJ2-3, with unresolved D. The V gene lost 8 bases and the J gene lost 2 bases, with 14 bases spanning the gap. CDR3 size: 14 residues. The V gene's germline CDR1 is SEHNR and CDR2 FQNEAQ (reference sequence). Written as DNA, the CDR3 is TGTGCCAGCCCGCACAGCCACAACACAGATACGCAGTATTTT. As protein: CASPHSHNTDTQYF.

The V and J genes are TRBV5-1 and TRBJ2-7; 12 bases are shared with TRBD2. Germline CDR1 SGHRS, CDR2 YFSETQ. The CDR3 totals 15 residues. With V trimmed by 2 bases and J by 4 bases, 4 bases remained unmatched. In DNA, the CDR3 is TGCGCCAGCAGCTTACTCGGACTAGCGGGGTACGAGCAGTACTTC. This gives the protein CASSLLGLAGYEQYF.

The rearrangement uses TRBV7-9 and TRBJ2-5, with a weak D call TRBD1 (5 bases). Trimming stripped 1 base from V and 5 bases from J, with 23 bases between. There are 18 residues in the CDR3. CDR1 is SEHNR and CDR2 is FQNEAQ in the germline V gene (reference sequence). In DNA form, the CDR3 reads TGTGCCAGCAGCTTAGGGGGATGGGCGTGGGGCAGTGCGGAGACCCAGTACTTC. It codes for CASSLGGWAWGSAETQYF.

This clone has only one observation. This chain uses TRBV10-3 with TRBJ1-1; D call uncertain. Germline V CDR1 and CDR2: ENHRY, SYGVKD. The CDR3 is 14 amino acids. Between the trimmed V and J ends, which lost 2 bases and 3 bases, there was a span of 10 bases. The CDR3 here is CAISEGPGDTEAFF. For the CDR3, the DNA is TGTGCCATCAGTGAGGGGCCCGGGGACACTGAAGCTTTCTTT.

The chain carries TRBV6-5 and TRBJ2-7; D possibly corresponds to TRBD1 (6 bases). Between the trimmed V and J ends, which lost 4 bases and 2 bases, there was a span of 15 bases. This CDR3 spans 15 amino acids. Germline V gene data show CDR1 as MNHEY and CDR2 as SVGAGI. The CDR3 nucleotides read TGTGCCAGCAGTTCGGAACAGGGTTTCCCCTACGAGCAGTACTTC. The encoded protein is CASSSEQGFPYEQYF.

This clone has a single count. The chain recombines TRBV4-1 with TRBJ2-5; D possibly corresponds to TRBD1 (6 bases). The tail of the sequence fits TRBJ2-7 better, so the J call may be wrong. The CDR3 sequence is 15 residues long. Germline V gene lookup returns CDR1 MGHRA and CDR2 YSYEKL. CDR3 sequence reads: CASSQGDTGSYEQYF. CDR3 nucleotides: TGCGCCAGCAGCCAAGGGGACACCGGCTCCTACGAGCAGTACTTC.